This T cell receptor (beta chain) comes out of a study of T cell responses to AZD1222 COVID-19 vaccine. Measured with immunoSEQ multiplex PCR; TCRdb has only the in-frame clones, and not every one. The sample has roughly 110,000 clones; about 85% are singletons. Findings and caveats of the study: Only a handful of AZD1222 recipients, about six in all, had baseline seropositivity. The repertoires were collected only after the peak T cell response. In the spike-specific TCR repertoire, nearly half reportedly target unmutated variant regions. Donor demographics were predominantly white British with a female majority; clonal diversity may be underestimated.

This clone was recorded once. Antigen specificity is unknown. This TCR derives from an adult who received the AZD1222 COVID-19 vaccine. Sequenced material: peripheral blood, taken 28 days after the second AZD1222 dose.

This chain's CDR3 is CASSPLGRENQPQHF. CDR3 nucleotide sequence: TGCGCCAGCAGCCCCCTGGGCAGGGAGAATCAGCCCCAGCATTTT. The chain is built from TRBV4-1 and TRBJ1-5; D possibly corresponds to TRBD1 (5 bases). Germline V gene sequence: CDR1 MGHRA, CDR2 YSYEKL. Trimming stripped 4 bases from V and 4 bases from J, with 14 bases between. This CDR3 has 15 amino acids.